This T cell receptor (beta chain) came from a study of blood T cells in healthy people across ages (dated by TCRdb to the mid-2010s). Regarding the complete study: In model experiments, template switching captured about one uniquely barcoded TCR beta cDNA molecule for every two T cells. Using deep sequencing normalized with unique cDNA molecular identifiers, the study measured how TCR beta repertoire diversity changes with age. Four age groups were formed from the donors: young (average around 15 years), middle-aged (around 39), aged (roughly 59) and long-lived (82). To avoid experimental bias, donors of different ages were randomly spread across the sequencing lanes. For two donors (one aged 18 to 29 and one aged 80 or older), the study analyzed two additional independent replicas of 1 million unique cDNA reads from the same blood draw.

The library was produced with 5' RACE. Reads for this sample came from an Illumina HiSeq 2500. The second PCR ran for roughly 6 to 11 cycles and used a J-beta primer mix along with a sample-barcoded 5' primer. A unique molecular identifier was introduced onto each TCR beta cDNA molecule by a template-switch 5' adaptor carrying 12 random nucleotides. Each sample yielded at least 3 million CDR3-containing paired-end reads. All of the RNA was converted into first-strand cDNA using the Mint cDNA synthesis kit, with a TRBC-specific oligonucleotide serving as the primer. Following uracil-DNA glycosylase treatment, a first 18-cycle PCR with universal primers M1SS and BC2_uni_R was performed on all cDNA. Per the original workflow: For normalization, 1 million high-quality reads, each with a distinct molecular identifier, were randomly selected from each sample. Reads sharing molecular identifiers were discarded rather than binned into consensus sequences. CDR3 identification, clonotype clustering and error correction used MiTCR with a Q25 quality threshold and the strictest error-elimination algorithm. A nonparametric unseen species model using Euler transformation provided a lower-bound estimate of total TCR beta diversity. Starting from the raw public reads, TCRdb applied fastp trimming at Q25, assembled clones with MiXCR and retained in-frame beta chains. Rows merge per CDR3 protein into single entries with the most common DNA and genes. None of the V and J calls come from the authors' own analysis; TCRdb made them. For this sample there are around 690,000 distinct CDR3 sequences; 45% to 65% appear just once. The ten largest clonotypes hold 30% to 40% of the sample.

Overall results and qualifications from the work: Compared with the aged group, more naive CD4+ T cells, fewer expanded clones and increased TCR diversity were shown by the long-lived group, suggesting age selection. Estimates of total diversity based on one million sequenced T cells were considered lower bounds and underestimates. The CMV infection status of donors was not known, potentially confounding age-related changes in expanded clonotypes. Conclusive comparison of naive and antigen-experienced compartments was prevented by the profiling of bulk unsorted PBMCs. A strong correlation was found between observed TCR beta diversity and the percentage of naive T cells measured by flow cytometry. Observed TCR beta diversity per million T cells fell roughly linearly with age, and a significant reduction was already apparent by age about 43.

Comment on this clonotype: What antigen it recognizes has not been identified. Nothing much larger sits one base from this clone, and base qualities are not available.

The 39 donors, aged roughly 6 to 95 years, were systemically healthy Caucasian individuals from Russia. Each donor gave 8 to 10 milliliters of peripheral blood, collected into EDTA-treated Vacutainer tubes. Ficoll-Paque density-gradient centrifugation was used to isolate PBMCs, with at least 7 million obtained per sample. Trizol reagent was used to extract total RNA from PBMCs, with at least 6 micrograms per sample. For every donor, an aliquot of PBMCs went through flow cytometry to measure the percentages of naive CD45RAhigh/CD27high T cells. The clonotype was recovered from a man in his 60s in good health. The source material was blood.

In nucleotide form, the sequence is TGCGCCAGCAGCTTAATCCGACAGGTCAGCACAGATACGCAGTATTTT. Its coded protein is CASSLIRQVSTDTQYF. The rearranged chain carries TRBV5-1 and TRBJ2-3; the D region possibly corresponds to TRBD1 (6 bases align). For CDR1 and CDR2, the germline V gene lists SGHRS and YFSETQ. V loses 2 bases of germline sequence and J loses 0 bases, and the interval between the two ends is 13 bases. Reading from cysteine to phenylalanine, the CDR3 counts 16 amino acids. The sequence is cut down to CDR3 DNA, 48 bases in frame from base 1. With the rest looked up from the reference TRBV5-1 and TRBJ2-3 genes rather than sequenced, the full variable domain is KAGVTQTPRYLIKTRGQQVTLSCSPISGHRSVSWYQQTPGQGLQFLFEYFSETQRNKGNFPGRFSGRQFSNSRSEMNVSTLELGDSALYLCASSLIRQVSTDTQYFGPGTRLTVL.